What follows describes a single T cell receptor beta chain. What it binds is unknown. TCRdb reanalysed the RT-PCR reads using MiXCR and keeps one entry per CDR3 protein. The table has 150,000 to 200,000 distinct CDR3 sequences, roughly 10% seen once. This CDR3 has 15 amino acids. The germline CDR1 and CDR2 sequences are SGHRS and YFSETQ. Trimming took off 4 bases at V and 1 base at J, with 14 bases between the two ends. These data are taken from a study of response to subunit inactivated influenza vaccine. Points from the study as a whole: Only a handful of new T cells, the authors suggested, are recruited with each seasonal influenza vaccination.

V gene TRBV5-1 combines with J gene TRBJ1-1, with D possibly matching TRBD1 (5 bases). The clonotype was recovered from a middle-aged man who received an inactivated influenza vaccine. The sequencing used non-naive T cells sorted from PBMCs, collected about 40 days after vaccination. Here the CDR3 DNA reads TGCGCCAGCAGCCGTGCCGGGACGGGGAACACTGAAGCTTTCTTT. It translates to CASSRAGTGNTEAFF.